Below are 11 T cell receptor beta chains sequenced from a single sample in a study of shared clonotypes between healthy human individuals. Using immunoSEQ multiplex PCR, the repertoire was profiled, and TCRdb retains in-frame clones only, with some absent. The table includes hundreds of thousands of clones, about 95% detected once. Terminally differentiated effector memory CD45RA+ cells were excluded from the naive CD8 cells, which were CD45RO-negative and positively selected for CCR7. Sequenced input: naive CD8+ T cells sorted from blood. The receptors here all came from a young woman in good health.

This clone was seen a handful of times. The chain links TRBV27 to TRBJ1-3; D not certain. V lost 5 bases to trimming and J lost 0 bases, with 14 bases between them. Germline CDR1 is MNHEY and CDR2 is SMNVEV (reference sequence). CDR3 length: 16 amino acids. CDR3 region: CASSGLSQLSGNTIYF. CDR3 bases: TGTGCCAGCAGTGGACTGTCCCAGCTCTCTGGAAACACCATATATTTT.

The chain combines TRBV28 with TRBJ2-7, with 9 positions matching TRBD2. V gave up 2 bases and J gave up 3 bases; unmatched junction bases: 8. CDR3 length equals 16 residues. CDR1 is MDHEN and CDR2 is SYDVKM in the germline V gene. CDR3 in amino acids: CASSLDPGLARYEQYF. In DNA, the CDR3 is TGTGCCAGCAGTTTAGACCCGGGACTAGCCCGCTACGAGCAGTACTTC.

The chain combines TRBV14 with TRBJ1-1; D is undetermined. V gave up 3 bases and J gave up 8 bases, with 7 bases separating them. Germline values: CDR1 SGHDN, CDR2 FVKESK. This CDR3 is 11 amino acids long. The CDR3 sequence is CASSQGTEAFF. The CDR3 DNA reads TGTGCCAGCAGCCAGGGTACCGAAGCTTTCTTT.

This sequence joins TRBV11-3 and TRBJ2-7, with 7 positions matching TRBD2. The CDR3 contains 15 residues. The ends lost 5 bases at V and 3 bases at J; junction bases unmatched: 10. In germline, CDR1 is SGHNT, CDR2 YENEEA. For the CDR3, the DNA is TGTGCCAGCAGCCAATGGTTGAAGCGGGGCTACGAGCAGTACTTC. It codes for CASSQWLKRGYEQYF.

The V gene is TRBV11-2, the J gene TRBJ2-7, with 7 bases identical to TRBD2. This CDR3 has 18 residues. Germline loops: CDR1 SGHAT, CDR2 FQNNGV. Germline trimming cut 5 bases from V and 4 bases from J; bases unmatched to any gene: 20. The CDR3, as DNA: TGTGCCAGCAGCCTAAGGGCACTCTTGGGCGGGAGTGGGTACGAGCAGTACTTC. Amino acids: CASSLRALLGGSGYEQYF.

This chain links TRBV4-1 with TRBJ1-1, with D possibly being TRBD1 (6 bases). V lost 1 base to trimming and J lost 11 bases, with 17 bases between them. Germline lookup yields CDR1 MGHRA and CDR2 YSYEKL. CDR3 length: 14 amino acids. CDR3 in amino acids: CASSQVSGGLVAFF. CDR3 DNA sequence: TGCGCCAGCAGCCAAGTGTCGGGGGGGCTGGTGGCTTTCTTT.

Here the CDR3 reads CASSPRLAVKQEEQFF. CDR3 sequence (DNA): TGTGCCAGCAGCCCCCGACTAGCGGTTAAACAGGAAGAGCAGTTCTTC. The gene calls are TRBV7-7 and TRBJ2-1, with TRBD2 matching 9 bases. V lost 5 bases, J lost 10 bases, and 15 bases stayed unmatched. The CDR3 is made up of 16 amino acids. Germline CDR1 and CDR2: SSHAT and FNYEAQ (reference sequence).

The chain has TRBV20-1 and TRBJ2-7, with 7 bases lining up with TRBD2. V shed 6 bases and J 6 bases; nucleotides not matched to a gene: 5. The CDR3 runs 11 residues. Germline CDR1 DFQATT, CDR2 SNEGSKA (reference sequence). CDR3 protein: CSALLASEQYF. The CDR3 DNA follows: TGCAGTGCGCTACTAGCGTCCGAGCAGTACTTC.

This chain connects TRBV9 to TRBJ2-1, with 10 nucleotides matching TRBD1. From germline, CDR1 is SGDLS and CDR2 YYNGEE. The CDR3 spans 15 residues. J lost 7 bases, V lost 0 bases, and 4 bases had no gene match. DNA of the CDR3: TGTGCCAGCAGCGTAGAGACAGGGGGCTTGAATGAGCAGTTCTTC. Its translation: CASSVETGGLNEQFF.

The chain recombines TRBV7-9 with TRBJ2-7, with 11 positions matching TRBD2. The length of the CDR3 is 15 residues. J gave up 6 bases and V 3 bases, and 7 bases lay outside the gene matches. CDR1 is SEHNR, CDR2 FQNEAQ, per germline (reference sequence). The CDR3 bases are TGTGCCAGCAGCTTGACTAGCGGGGAGGTTGGCGAGCAGTACTTC. It is translated as CASSLTSGEVGEQYF.

This rearrangement joins TRBV15 to TRBJ2-3; 12 bases agree with TRBD2. With V trimmed by 9 bases and J by 6 bases, 7 bases remained unmatched. This CDR3 spans 14 amino acids. Germline assignment: CDR1 LNHNV and CDR2 YYDKDF (reference sequence). Here the CDR3 DNA reads TGTGCCACTCGGACTAGCGGGATATTGGATACGCAGTATTTT. This codes for CATRTSGILDTQYF.